Listed below are T cell receptor beta chains from one sample, sequenced in a study of shared clonotypes between healthy human individuals. The table came from immunoSEQ multiplex PCR; TCRdb's copy has only in-frame clones and leaves some out. The sample contains about 1.1 million clones, about 84% of which appear only once. Sequenced input: memory CD4+ T cells from PBMCs. These receptors originate from a man aged 18 to 29 in good health. Some clones in this sample may be carry-over from other donors' samples. CDR3s include the opening cysteine and the closing phenylalanine or tryptophan.

>TRBJ1-5|TRBV27
CASSLSWRSNQPQHF
>.|TRBV30
CAWSPRSFYEQYF
>TRBJ1-1|TRBV6-5
CASSRRGRSEAFF
>TRBJ2-7|TRBV5-8
CASSLGQVISYEQYF
>TRBJ2-1|TRBV18
CASSPRREGNNEQFF
>TRBJ2-7|TRBV21-1
CASSKRGGDPYEQYF
>TRBJ2-6|TRBV19
CATPRHSDDVNVLTF
>TRBJ1-5|TRBV28
CASTGRDFGGNQPQHF
>TRBJ1-5|TRBV27
CASRKGQGAWGNQPQHF
>TRBJ1-5|TRBV14
CASSRHAGNQPQHF
>TRBJ2-7|TRBV7-2
CASSLGSHLAGGAYEQYF
>TRBJ2-1|TRBV5-6
CASSLELAGGSIPWEQFF
>.|TRBV11-2
CASSLGVAGAYEQYF
>TRBJ2-1|TRBV7-9
CASSLFSGTSVDNEQFF
>TRBJ1-2|TRBV28
CASSPGREYGYTF
>TRBJ2-4|TRBV10-1
CASRKRTESIAKNIQYF
>TRBJ2-2|TRBV5-1
CASSTSTGAITGELFF
>TRBJ1-2|TRBV11-2
CASSSLAAYGYTF
>TRBJ1-2|TRBV29-1
CSVEDWVEGYTF
>TRBJ2-7|TRBV28
CASSSFGGSGSYEQYF
>TRBJ2-7|TRBV27
CASSIAGGPLGEQYF
>TRBJ2-2|TRBV19
CASSRQFPRELFF
>TRBJ2-1|TRBV4-2
CASSPSGLAGGGGYNEQFF
>TRBJ2-1|TRBV10-3
CAISDSGRLGNEQFF
>TRBJ2-2|TRBV18
CASSDGSGNTGELFF